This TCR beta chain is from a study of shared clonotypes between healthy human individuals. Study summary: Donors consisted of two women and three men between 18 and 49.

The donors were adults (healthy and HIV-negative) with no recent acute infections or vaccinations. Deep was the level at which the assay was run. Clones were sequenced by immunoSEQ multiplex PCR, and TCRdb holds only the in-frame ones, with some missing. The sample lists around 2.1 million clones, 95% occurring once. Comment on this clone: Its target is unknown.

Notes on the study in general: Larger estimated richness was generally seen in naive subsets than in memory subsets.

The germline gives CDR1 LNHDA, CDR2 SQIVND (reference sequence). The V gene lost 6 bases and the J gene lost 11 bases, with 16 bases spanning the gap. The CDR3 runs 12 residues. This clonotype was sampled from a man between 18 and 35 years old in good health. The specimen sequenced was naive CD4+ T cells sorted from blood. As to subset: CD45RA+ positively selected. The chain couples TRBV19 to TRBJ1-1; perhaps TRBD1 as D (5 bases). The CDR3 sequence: CASSTGTRRAFF. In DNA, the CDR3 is TGTGCCAGTAGCACTGGGACCCGGCGGGCTTTCTTT.